Listed below are T cell receptor beta chains from one sample, sequenced in a study of T-cell reconstitution after alpha-beta-depleted transplantation in children. TCRdb re-called the PCR reads with MiXCR, one entry per CDR3 protein. The table has 640,000 or so distinct CDR3 sequences, around a sixth seen once; the top ten hold approximately 1%. This specimen consisted of PBMCs from the stem cell graft donor, obtained from the stem cell graft. The receptor source for this set is a human donor who donated a stem cell graft to a child with acute myeloid leukemia. Each CDR3 is given with its conserved first and last residue. The D gene is left open where the match is weak. Not every row has a clone size; where given, it reads once, few, many or a size class.

>.|TRBD1|TRBV12-3/TRBV12-4|TRBJ1-5
CASSFGDRASNQPQHF
TGTGCCAGCAGTTTTGGGGACAGGGCCAGCAATCAGCCCCAGCATTTT
>.|TRBD2|TRBV12-3/TRBV12-4|TRBJ2-1
CASSPGTSIRSSYNEQFF
TGTGCCAGCAGCCCTGGGACTAGCATAAGGAGCTCCTACAATGAGCAGTTCTTC
>many|TRBD2|TRBV12-3/TRBV12-4|TRBJ2-2
CASSFGLAGGAAGELFF
TGTGCCAGCAGTTTTGGACTAGCGGGGGGCGCGGCCGGGGAGCTGTTTTTT
>many|TRBD1|TRBV12-3/TRBV12-4|TRBJ1-5
CASSLTGDSNQPQHF
TGTGCCAGCAGCTTGACAGGGGACAGCAATCAGCCCCAGCATTTT
>few|.|TRBV12-3/TRBV12-4|TRBJ2-5
CASSPSVGAETQYF
TGTGCCAGCAGTCCCTCGGTAGGGGCGGAGACCCAGTACTTC
>few|.|TRBV27|TRBJ2-1
CASSFVGGHNEQFF
TGTGCCAGCAGTTTCGTGGGGGGGCACAATGAGCAGTTCTTC
>.|.|TRBV5-1|TRBJ2-1
CASSPPSGREQFF
TGCGCCAGCAGCCCTCCATCAGGCCGCGAGCAGTTCTTC
>many|TRBD1|TRBV10-3|TRBJ2-5
CAISDLGQGGETQYF
TGTGCCATCAGTGACCTGGGACAGGGCGGAGAGACCCAGTACTTC
>.|.|TRBV25-1|TRBJ1-2
CASSDYREDYGYTF
TGTGCCAGCAGTGATTACAGGGAGGACTATGGCTACACCTTC
>many|.|TRBV12-3/TRBV12-4|TRBJ2-1
CASSLPGEQFF
TGTGCCAGCAGTTTGCCGGGTGAGCAGTTCTTC
>.|.|TRBV7-8|TRBJ2-1
CASSTFDEQFF
TGTGCCAGCAGCACTTTCGATGAGCAGTTCTTC
>many|TRBD1|TRBV30|TRBJ2-5
CAWSFGTGQETQYF
TGTGCCTGGAGTTTCGGGACAGGCCAAGAGACCCAGTACTTC
>few|TRBD1|TRBV7-9|TRBJ2-5
CASRRTGSRETQYF
TGTGCCAGCAGGCGGACAGGGTCGAGGGAGACCCAGTACTTC
>few|.|TRBV5-1|TRBJ2-5
CASRGGGGETQYF
TGCGCCAGCAGAGGTGGGGGCGGGGAGACCCAGTACTTC
>.|TRBD2|TRBV12-3/TRBV12-4|TRBJ2-1
CASRGTSGDSYNEQFF
TGTGCCAGCAGAGGGACTAGCGGGGACTCCTACAATGAGCAGTTCTTC
>many|.|TRBV11-2|TRBJ1-5
CASSLGLLGSVYGNQPQHF
TGTGCCAGCAGCTTAGGCCTCTTAGGTTCAGTTTATGGCAATCAGCCCCAGCATTTT
>.|.|TRBV5-1|TRBJ2-1
CASSWGDFYNEQFF
TGCGCCAGCAGCTGGGGGGACTTTTACAATGAGCAGTTCTTC
>many|.|TRBV12-3/TRBV12-4|TRBJ2-1
CASSLQIRGEQFF
TGTGCCAGCAGTTTACAGATTCGAGGGGAGCAGTTCTTC
>.|.|TRBV29-1|TRBJ1-1
CSSTRGINTEAFF
TGCAGCTCTACCAGGGGAATAAACACTGAAGCTTTCTTT
>few|.|TRBV6-5|TRBJ1-6
CASSYSTSVRGSPLHF
TGTGCCAGCAGTTACTCGACAAGTGTACGGGGTTCACCCCTCCACTTT
>many|TRBD2|TRBV7-3|TRBJ2-1
CASSLSRELAVYNEQFF
TGTGCCAGCAGCTTATCCAGGGAACTAGCGGTCTACAATGAGCAGTTCTTC
>.|.|TRBV20-1|TRBJ2-3
CSASSPGGTDTQYF
TGCAGTGCTAGTTCCCCGGGGGGCACAGATACGCAGTATTTT
>.|.|TRBV4-2|TRBJ1-1
CASSQVRRLTEAFF
TGTGCCAGCAGCCAAGTAAGGAGGTTGACTGAAGCTTTCTTT
>few|.|TRBV20-1|TRBJ2-6
CSASGLSGANVLTF
TGCAGTGCTAGCGGGCTCTCTGGGGCCAACGTCCTGACTTTC
>few|.|TRBV7-9|TRBJ2-7
CASSLAEGAKGEQYF
TGTGCCAGCAGCTTAGCGGAAGGGGCCAAGGGCGAGCAGTACTTC
>.|TRBD1|TRBV6-1|TRBJ2-6
CASRTTGPSGANVLTF
TGTGCCAGCAGGACGACAGGGCCCTCTGGGGCCAACGTCCTGACTTTC
>.|.|TRBV15|TRBJ1-2
CATSRDVVGYGYTF
TGTGCCACCAGCAGAGATGTTGTAGGGTATGGCTACACCTTC
>.|.|TRBV21-1|TRBJ1-5
CASEGTGIGVRNQPQHF
TGTGCCAGTGAGGGGACAGGGATCGGTGTTCGCAATCAGCCCCAGCATTTT
>.|TRBD1|TRBV6-2/TRBV6-3|TRBJ2-7
CASSLRHGDRRSYEQYF
TGTGCCAGCAGTCTGCGCCACGGGGACAGGCGTTCCTACGAGCAGTACTTC
>few|TRBD1|TRBV7-9|TRBJ1-1
CASSSPTGQDTEAFF
TGTGCCAGCAGTTCCCCGACAGGGCAGGACACTGAAGCTTTCTTT
>many|TRBD2|TRBV7-2|TRBJ2-1
CASSLALAGMEGEQFF
TGTGCCAGCAGCTTAGCTCTAGCGGGGATGGAGGGGGAGCAGTTCTTC
>few|TRBD1|TRBV12-3/TRBV12-4|TRBJ1-1
CASSEQGLANTEAFF
TGTGCCAGCAGCGAACAGGGGTTGGCGAACACTGAAGCTTTCTTT
>many|.|TRBV7-2|TRBJ2-2
CASSLGDYTGELFF
TGTGCCAGCAGCTTAGGAGACTACACCGGGGAGCTGTTTTTT
>few|.|TRBV24-1|TRBJ2-2
CATSATGSTGELFF
TGTGCCACCAGTGCCACGGGGAGCACCGGGGAGCTGTTTTTT
>once|TRBD1|TRBV7-6|TRBJ2-2
CASSLGGQGVTRELFF
TGTGCCAGCAGCTTAGGGGGACAGGGGGTCACCAGGGAGCTGTTTTTT
>many|TRBD1|TRBV20-1|TRBJ2-3
CSPLHRGSTDTQYF
TGCAGTCCATTGCACAGGGGTAGCACAGATACGCAGTATTTT
>.|.|TRBV6-6|TRBJ2-1
CASSPSEGEQFF
TGTGCCAGCAGTCCCTCGGAGGGTGAGCAGTTCTTC
>.|.|TRBV12-3/TRBV12-4|TRBJ2-1
CASSLFGTVNEQFF
TGTGCCAGCAGTTTATTCGGTACAGTCAATGAGCAGTTCTTC
>many|TRBD1|TRBV13|TRBJ1-1
CASSLGQDAFF
TGTGCCAGCAGCCTAGGACAGGACGCTTTCTTT
>many|TRBD2|TRBV15|TRBJ2-1
CATSHTTSASYNEQFF
TGTGCCACCAGCCACACGACTAGCGCGTCCTACAATGAGCAGTTCTTC
>few|.|TRBV12-5|TRBJ2-3
CASGLVAGGTDTQYF
TGTGCTAGTGGTTTGGTGGCAGGGGGGACAGATACGCAGTATTTT
>many|.|TRBV29-1|TRBJ1-1
CSVGGTDSEAFF
TGCAGCGTTGGGGGTACAGATTCTGAAGCTTTCTTT
>.|.|TRBV7-9|TRBJ1-4
CASSLQGWEEKLFF
TGTGCCAGCTCACTCCAGGGTTGGGAGGAAAAACTGTTTTTT
>.|.|TRBV7-3|TRBJ2-2
CASSSTGVRANTGELFF
TGTGCCAGCAGCTCCACCGGGGTCAGGGCGAACACCGGGGAGCTGTTTTTT
>many|.|TRBV20-1|TRBJ1-1
CSATVSMNTEAFF
TGCAGTGCAACGGTATCGATGAACACTGAAGCTTTCTTT
>many|.|TRBV7-3|TRBJ2-1
CASSHHSGNEQFF
TGTGCCAGCAGCCATCACAGCGGCAATGAGCAGTTCTTC
>.|.|TRBV15|TRBJ2-1
CATSGGSYNDQFF
TGTGCCACCAGCGGGGGCTCCTACAATGACCAGTTCTTC
>.|.|TRBV15|TRBJ2-3
CATSRVGQGNTDTQYF
TGTGCCACCAGCAGAGTTGGGCAGGGGAACACAGATACGCAGTATTTT
>many|.|TRBV20-1|TRBJ1-4
CSARADSEKLFF
TGCAGTGCTAGAGCTGACAGTGAAAAACTGTTTTTT
>many|.|TRBV24-1|TRBJ2-3
CATRPRVKTQYF
TGTGCCACCAGACCCAGGGTGAAGACGCAGTATTTT
>.|.|TRBV7-2|TRBJ2-2
CASSLTGPGELFF
TGTGCCAGCAGCTTGACCGGCCCCGGGGAGCTGTTTTTT
>many|TRBD1|TRBV29-1|TRBJ1-2
CSSTLQGVRGYTF
TGCAGTTCCACACTACAGGGGGTGCGTGGCTACACCTTC
>.|.|TRBV7-7|TRBJ2-3
CASSLDGGAGDTQYF
TGTGCCAGCAGCTTAGATGGCGGTGCGGGAGATACGCAGTATTTT